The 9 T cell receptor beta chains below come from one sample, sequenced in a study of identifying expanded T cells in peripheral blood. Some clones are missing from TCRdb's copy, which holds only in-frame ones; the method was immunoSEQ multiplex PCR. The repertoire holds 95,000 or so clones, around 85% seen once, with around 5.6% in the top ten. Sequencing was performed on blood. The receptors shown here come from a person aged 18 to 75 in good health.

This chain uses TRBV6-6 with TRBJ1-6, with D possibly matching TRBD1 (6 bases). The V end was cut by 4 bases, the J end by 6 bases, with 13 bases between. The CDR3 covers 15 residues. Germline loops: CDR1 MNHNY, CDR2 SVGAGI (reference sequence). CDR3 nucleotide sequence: TGTGCCAGCAGTTTTGGACAGCCTACTAATTCACCCCTCCACTTT. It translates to CASSFGQPTNSPLHF.

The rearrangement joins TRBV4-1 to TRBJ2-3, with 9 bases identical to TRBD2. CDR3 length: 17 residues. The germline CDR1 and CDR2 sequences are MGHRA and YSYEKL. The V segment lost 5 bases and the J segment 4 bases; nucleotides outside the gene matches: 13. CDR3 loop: CASSTAGGPWFPDTQYF. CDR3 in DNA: TGCGCCAGCAGCACAGCGGGGGGCCCCTGGTTCCCAGATACGCAGTATTTT.

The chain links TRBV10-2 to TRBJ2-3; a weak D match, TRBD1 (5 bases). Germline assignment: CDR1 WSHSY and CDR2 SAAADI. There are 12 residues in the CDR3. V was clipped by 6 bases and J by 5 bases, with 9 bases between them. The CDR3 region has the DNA TGCGCCAGCAGAGGGGTAGGAGATACGCAGTATTTT. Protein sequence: CASRGVGDTQYF.

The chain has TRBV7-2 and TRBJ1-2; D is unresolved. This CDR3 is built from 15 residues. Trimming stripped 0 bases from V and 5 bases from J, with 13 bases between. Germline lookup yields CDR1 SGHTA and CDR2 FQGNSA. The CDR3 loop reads CASSLANGPRYGYTF. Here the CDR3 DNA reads TGTGCCAGCAGCTTAGCTAATGGCCCTCGATATGGCTACACCTTC.

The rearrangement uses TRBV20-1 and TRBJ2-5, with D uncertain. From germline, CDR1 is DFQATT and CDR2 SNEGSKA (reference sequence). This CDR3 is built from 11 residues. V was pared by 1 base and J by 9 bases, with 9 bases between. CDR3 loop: CSARGPSAQYF. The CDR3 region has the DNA TGCAGTGCTAGAGGACCGTCGGCCCAGTACTTC.

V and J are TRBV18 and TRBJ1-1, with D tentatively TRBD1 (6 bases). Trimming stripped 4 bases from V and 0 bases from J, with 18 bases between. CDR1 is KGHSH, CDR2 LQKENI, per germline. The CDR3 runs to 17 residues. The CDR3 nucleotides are TGTGCCAGCTCACGCCCCTACCCGGACAGAATGAACACTGAAGCTTTCTTT. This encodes CASSRPYPDRMNTEAFF.

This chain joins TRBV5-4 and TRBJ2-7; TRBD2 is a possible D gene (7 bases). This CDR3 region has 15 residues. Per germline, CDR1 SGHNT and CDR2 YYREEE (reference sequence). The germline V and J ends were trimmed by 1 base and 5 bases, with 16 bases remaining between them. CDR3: CASSLSGTWIHEQYF. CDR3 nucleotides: TGTGCCAGCAGCTTGAGCGGGACATGGATCCACGAGCAGTACTTC.

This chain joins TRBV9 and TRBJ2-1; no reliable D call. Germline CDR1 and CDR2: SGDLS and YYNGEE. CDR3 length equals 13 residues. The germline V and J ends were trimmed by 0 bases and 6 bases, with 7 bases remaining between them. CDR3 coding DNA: TGTGCCAGCAGCGTAGGGACCGGCAATGAGCAGTTCTTC. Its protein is CASSVGTGNEQFF.

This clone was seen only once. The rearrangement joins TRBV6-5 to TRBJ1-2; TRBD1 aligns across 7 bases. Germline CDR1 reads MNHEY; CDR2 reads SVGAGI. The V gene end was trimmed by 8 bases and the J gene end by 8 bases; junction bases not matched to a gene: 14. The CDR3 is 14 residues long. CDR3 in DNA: TGTGCCAGCGGGTCTACAGGGGAACCATACGGCTACACCTTC. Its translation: CASGSTGEPYGYTF.